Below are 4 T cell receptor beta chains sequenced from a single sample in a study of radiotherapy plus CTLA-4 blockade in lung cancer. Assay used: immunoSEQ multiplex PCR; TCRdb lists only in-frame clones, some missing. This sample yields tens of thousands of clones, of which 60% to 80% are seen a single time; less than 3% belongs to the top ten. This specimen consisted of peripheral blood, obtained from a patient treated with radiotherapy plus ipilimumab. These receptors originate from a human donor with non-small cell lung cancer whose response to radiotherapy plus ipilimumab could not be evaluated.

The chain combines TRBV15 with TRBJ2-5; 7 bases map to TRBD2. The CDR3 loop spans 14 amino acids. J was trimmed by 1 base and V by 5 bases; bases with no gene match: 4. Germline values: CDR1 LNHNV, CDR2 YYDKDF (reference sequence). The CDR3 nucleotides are TGTGCCACCAGCCCGGGACTACCCCAAGAGACCCAGTACTTC. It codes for CATSPGLPQETQYF. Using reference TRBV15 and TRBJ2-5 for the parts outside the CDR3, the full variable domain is DAMVIQNPRYQVTQFGKPVTLSCSQTLNHNVMYWYQQKSSQAPKLLFHYYDKDFNNEADTPDNFQSRRPNTSFCFLDIRSPGLGDTAMYLCATSPGLPQETQYFGPGTRLLVL.

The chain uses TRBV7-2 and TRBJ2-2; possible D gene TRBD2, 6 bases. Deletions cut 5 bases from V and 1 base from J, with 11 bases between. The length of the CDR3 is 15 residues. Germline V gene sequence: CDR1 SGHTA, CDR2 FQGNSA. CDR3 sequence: CASSPLALNTGELFF. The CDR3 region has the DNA TGTGCCAGCAGCCCGCTAGCGCTGAACACCGGGGAGCTGTTTTTT.

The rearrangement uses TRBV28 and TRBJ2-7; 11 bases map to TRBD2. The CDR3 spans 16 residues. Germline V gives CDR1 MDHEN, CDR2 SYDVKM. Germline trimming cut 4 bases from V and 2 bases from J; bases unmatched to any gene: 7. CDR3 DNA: TGTGCCAGCAGTTGGCAAACTAGCGGGGGTACCTACGAGCAGTACTTC. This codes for CASSWQTSGGTYEQYF.

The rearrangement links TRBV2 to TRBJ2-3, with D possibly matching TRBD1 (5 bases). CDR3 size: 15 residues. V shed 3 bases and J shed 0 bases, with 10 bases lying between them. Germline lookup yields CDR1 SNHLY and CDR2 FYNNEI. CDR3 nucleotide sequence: TGTGCCAGCAGTGATGGGGCAGCTAGCACAGATACGCAGTATTTT. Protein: CASSDGAASTDTQYF.